Given below is one TCR beta chain in context. The entry originates in a study of blood T cell repertoires in COVID-19. Study overall: Nucleic acid was either cDNA or gDNA, and it came from T cells, B-cell-depleted T cells, or PBMCs.

This CDR3 is built from 14 residues. V shed 6 bases, J shed 7 bases, and the junction held 13 bases outside the gene matches. The germline CDR1 and CDR2 sequences are SQVTM and ANQGSEA. Produced via immunoSEQ multiplex PCR; TCRdb's table is partial and in-frame only. Here the sample spans roughly 320,000 clones, about 90% being singletons. The sample consisted of peripheral blood. This sequence originates from a woman younger than 45 with COVID-19, enrolled during active disease. The chain couples TRBV29-1 to TRBJ1-1, with 8 bases that match TRBD1. CDR3 sequence reads: CSVKVPSGGGEAFF. DNA of the CDR3: TGCAGCGTCAAAGTGCCCTCAGGGGGCGGTGAAGCTTTCTTT.